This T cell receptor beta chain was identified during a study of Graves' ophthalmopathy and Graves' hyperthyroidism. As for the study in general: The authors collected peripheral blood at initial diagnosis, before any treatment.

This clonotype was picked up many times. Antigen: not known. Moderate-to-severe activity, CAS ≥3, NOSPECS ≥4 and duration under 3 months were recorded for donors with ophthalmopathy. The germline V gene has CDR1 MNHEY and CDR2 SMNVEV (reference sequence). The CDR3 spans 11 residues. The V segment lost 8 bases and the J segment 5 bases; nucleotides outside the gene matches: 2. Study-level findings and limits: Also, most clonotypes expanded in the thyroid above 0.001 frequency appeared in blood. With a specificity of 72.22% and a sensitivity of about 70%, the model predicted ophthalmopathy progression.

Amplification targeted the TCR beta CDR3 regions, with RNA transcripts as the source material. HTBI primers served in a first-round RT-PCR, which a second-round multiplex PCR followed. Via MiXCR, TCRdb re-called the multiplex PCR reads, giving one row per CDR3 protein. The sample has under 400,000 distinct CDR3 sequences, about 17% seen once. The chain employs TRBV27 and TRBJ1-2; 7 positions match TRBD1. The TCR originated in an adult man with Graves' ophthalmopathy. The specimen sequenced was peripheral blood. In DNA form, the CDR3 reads TGTGCCAGCCGGGACAGTTATGGCTACACCTTC. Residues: CASRDSYGYTF.